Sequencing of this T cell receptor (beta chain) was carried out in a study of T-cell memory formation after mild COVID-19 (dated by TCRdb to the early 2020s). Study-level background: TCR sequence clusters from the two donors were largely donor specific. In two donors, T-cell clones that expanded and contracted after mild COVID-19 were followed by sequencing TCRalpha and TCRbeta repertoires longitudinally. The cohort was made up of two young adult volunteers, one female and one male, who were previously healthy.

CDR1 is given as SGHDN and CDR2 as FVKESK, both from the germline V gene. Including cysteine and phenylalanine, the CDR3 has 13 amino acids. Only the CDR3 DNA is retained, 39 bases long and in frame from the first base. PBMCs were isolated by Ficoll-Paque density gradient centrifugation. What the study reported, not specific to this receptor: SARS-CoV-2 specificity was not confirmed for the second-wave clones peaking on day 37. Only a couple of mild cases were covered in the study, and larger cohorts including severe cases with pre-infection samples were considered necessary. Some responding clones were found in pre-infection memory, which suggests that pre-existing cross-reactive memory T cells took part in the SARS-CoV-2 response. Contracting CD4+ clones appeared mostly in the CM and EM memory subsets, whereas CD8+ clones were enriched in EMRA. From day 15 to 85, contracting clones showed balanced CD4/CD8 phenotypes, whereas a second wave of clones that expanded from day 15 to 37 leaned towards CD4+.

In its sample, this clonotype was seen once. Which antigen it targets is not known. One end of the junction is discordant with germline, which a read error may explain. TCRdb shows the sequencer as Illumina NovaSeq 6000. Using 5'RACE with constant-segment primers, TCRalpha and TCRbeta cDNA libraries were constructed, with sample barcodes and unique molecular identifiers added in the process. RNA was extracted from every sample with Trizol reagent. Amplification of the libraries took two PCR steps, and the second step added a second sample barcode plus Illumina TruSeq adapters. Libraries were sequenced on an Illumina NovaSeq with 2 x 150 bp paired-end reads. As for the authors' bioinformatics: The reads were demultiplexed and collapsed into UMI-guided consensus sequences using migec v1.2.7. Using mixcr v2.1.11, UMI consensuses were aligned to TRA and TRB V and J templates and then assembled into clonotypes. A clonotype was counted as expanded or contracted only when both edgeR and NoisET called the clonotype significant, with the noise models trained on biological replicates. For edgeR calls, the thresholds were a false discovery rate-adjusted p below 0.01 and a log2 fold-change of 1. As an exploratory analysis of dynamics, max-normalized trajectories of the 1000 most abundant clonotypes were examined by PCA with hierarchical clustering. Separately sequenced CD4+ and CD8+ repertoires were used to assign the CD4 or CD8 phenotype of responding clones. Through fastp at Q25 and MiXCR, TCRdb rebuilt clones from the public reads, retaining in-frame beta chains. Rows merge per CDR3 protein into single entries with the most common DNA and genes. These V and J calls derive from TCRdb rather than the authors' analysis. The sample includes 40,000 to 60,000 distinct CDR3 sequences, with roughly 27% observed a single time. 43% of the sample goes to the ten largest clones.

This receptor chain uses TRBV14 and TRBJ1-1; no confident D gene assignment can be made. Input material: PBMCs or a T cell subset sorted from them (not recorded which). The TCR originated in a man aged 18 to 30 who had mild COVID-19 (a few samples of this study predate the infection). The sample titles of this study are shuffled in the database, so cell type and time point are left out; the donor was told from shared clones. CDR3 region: CARSQVNRAEAFF. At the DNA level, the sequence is TGTGCCAGGAGCCAAGTAAATAGGGCTGAAGCTTTCTTT. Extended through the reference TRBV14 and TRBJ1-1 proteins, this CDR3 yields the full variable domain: EAGVTQFPSHSVIEKGQTVTLRCDPISGHDNLYWYRRVMGKEIKFLLHFVKESKQDESGMPNNRFLAERTGGTYSTLKVQPAELEDSGVYFCARSQVNRAEAFFGQGTRLTVV.